This T cell receptor beta chain originates from a study of T cells in Graves' hyperthyroidism and ophthalmopathy. Trimming cost V 3 bases and J 4 bases; bases outside gene matches: 7. There are 15 residues in the CDR3. Germline values: CDR1 LNHDA, CDR2 SQIVND (reference sequence). RNA transcripts gave rise to amplified TCR beta CDR3 regions. Researchers ran a first-round RT-PCR on the TCR CDR3 using the HTBI primer set. MiXCR, applied by TCRdb to the multiplex PCR reads, yields one record per CDR3 protein. Seen here are about 180,000 distinct CDR3 sequences, about 9.4% observed once, and the top ten hold about 20%. Points from the study as a whole: Among clonotypes expanded in thyroid above 0.001, most were also found in blood.

Diagnoses were established using clinical symptoms, serum thyroxine and TRAb, thyroid ultrasound and orbital computed tomography. This clonotype was seen ten or more times. Its antigen is undetermined. The chain employs TRBV19 and TRBJ1-2, with TRBD1 matching over 8 bases. This TCR came from a woman aged 18-30 years with Graves' hyperthyroidism that later progressed to Graves' ophthalmopathy. The specimen was blood. In nucleotides, the CDR3 is TGTGCCAGTAGTATCAGGACAGGGTCACCCTATGGCTACACCTTC. Residues: CASSIRTGSPYGYTF.